The 6 T cell receptor beta chains listed next were all sequenced from one sample in a study of shared clonotypes between healthy human individuals. Using immunoSEQ multiplex PCR, the repertoire was profiled, and TCRdb retains in-frame clones only, with some absent. There are 2 million to 2.5 million clones in the sample; approximately 96% occur only once, and 0.1% to 0.15% lies in the top ten. Material for sequencing was naive CD4+ T cells sorted from blood. Subset of the sample: CD45RA+ positively selected. These TCRs come from a man younger than 30 in good health.

This chain links TRBV5-1 with TRBJ2-1, with no clear D. The V gene's germline CDR1 is SGHRS and CDR2 YFSETQ. This CDR3 is built from 17 residues. Trimming removed 1 base at V and 5 bases at J, with 19 bases between. The CDR3 region is CASSLISWLVLDNEQFF. CDR3 nucleotide sequence: TGCGCCAGCAGCTTGATCTCCTGGCTTGTCCTCGACAATGAGCAGTTCTTC.

V and J are TRBV7-2 and TRBJ2-3, with 7 bases lining up with TRBD1. Unmatched junction bases numbered 16, after V lost 5 bases and J lost 8 bases. From germline, CDR1 is SGHTA and CDR2 FQGNSA. The length of the CDR3 is 16 residues. The CDR3 bases are TGTGCCAGCAGCCCTTCCGACAGGGTCTTTAAGATTACGCAGTATTTT. Its protein is CASSPSDRVFKITQYF. The full variable domain, with the rest looked up from reference TRBV7-2 and TRBJ2-3, is GAGVSQSPSNKVTEKGKDVELRCDPISGHTALYWYRQSLGQGLEFLIYFQGNSAPDKSGLPSDRFSAERTGGSVSTLTIQRTQQEDSAVYLCASSPSDRVFKITQYFGPGTRLTVL.

The chain links TRBV5-4 to TRBJ2-7, with 13 positions matching TRBD2. CDR1 SGHNT and CDR2 YYREEE come from the germline V gene (reference sequence). The length of the CDR3 is 16 residues. V dropped 1 base and J dropped 2; count of bases not matched to a gene: 3. This chain's CDR3 is CASSLWTSGGAYEQYF. CDR3 in DNA: TGTGCCAGCAGCTTGTGGACTAGCGGGGGTGCCTACGAGCAGTACTTC.

J is TRBJ1-1 and V is TRBV5-1, with D maybe TRBD1 (5 bases). V was clipped by 0 bases and J by 5 bases, with 14 bases between them. CDR3 length equals 15 residues. Germline V gene data show CDR1 as SGHRS and CDR2 as YFSETQ. The CDR3 sequence: CASSLDNPGKTEAFF. The CDR3 coding sequence is TGCGCCAGCAGCTTGGACAATCCAGGGAAGACTGAAGCTTTCTTT.

The rearrangement uses TRBV6-1 and TRBJ1-1; 8 nucleotides line up with TRBD1. This CDR3 has 15 residues. Germline-derived CDR1 and CDR2 are MNHNS and SASEGT. V trimming: 7 bases; J trimming: 1 base; junction bases outside the gene matches: 8. The CDR3 DNA is TGTGCCAGCAACCTCAGGGGGCTCACGAACACTGAAGCTTTCTTT. Amino acids: CASNLRGLTNTEAFF.

About this clone itself: This sample also contains other DNA sequences that code for the same CDR3. The rearrangement joins TRBV10-3 to TRBJ2-7; D may match TRBD1 or TRBD2 (5 bases each). CDR1 is ENHRY, CDR2 SYGVKD, per germline. The CDR3 sequence is 12 residues long. The V end lost 2 bases, the J end lost 4 bases, and 6 bases lay between the germline ends. The CDR3 DNA reads as TGTGCCATCAGTGAGGGGGGTTACGAGCAGTACTTC. Translated, it gives CAISEGGYEQYF.